Listed here are 32 T cell receptor beta chains from one sample, sequenced in a study of blood T cell repertoires in COVID-19. Libraries were prepared by immunoSEQ multiplex PCR; TCRdb keeps only in-frame clonotypes and omits some of them. The sample holds under 450,000 clones; around 88% are singletons and the top ten take around 12%. The sequencing sample was made of peripheral blood. Receptors were obtained from a woman aged 50 to 65 with COVID-19, enrolled during active disease.

V and J are TRBV13 and TRBJ1-2, with D possibly TRBD1 on 5 matching bases. V gave up 3 bases and J gave up 2 bases, with 7 bases separating them. CDR3 length: 13 amino acids. The germline V gene encodes CDR1 PRHDT and CDR2 FYEKMQ (reference sequence). The CDR3 is CASSFRENYGYTF. For the CDR3, the DNA is TGTGCCAGCAGCTTCAGGGAAAACTATGGCTACACCTTC.

This chain joins TRBV20-1 and TRBJ1-6, with D uncertain. The germline V gene encodes CDR1 DFQATT and CDR2 SNEGSKA (reference sequence). This CDR3 is built from 10 residues. The V gene lost 5 bases and the J gene lost 9 bases, with 5 bases spanning the gap. Written as DNA, the CDR3 is TGCAGTGCTTCTAGTTCACCCCTCCACTTT. It encodes CSASSSPLHF.

The chain links TRBV6-2 or TRBV6-3 to TRBJ1-1; no clear D. The V end lost 5 bases, the J end lost 6 bases, and 13 bases lay between the germline ends. Per the germline V gene, CDR1 is MNHEY and CDR2 is SVGEGT. This CDR3 spans 13 amino acids. The CDR3 region has the DNA TGTGCCAGCAGTCGGCGGGGTAGCGCTGAAGCTTTCTTT. This sequence encodes CASSRRGSAEAFF.

This clone showed up just a few times. The V call is TRBV7-2, the J call TRBJ2-3; TRBD2 agrees at 10 bases. CDR3 length: 16 amino acids. The J segment lost 8 bases and the V segment lost 1 base, leaving 9 bases of the junction unmatched. Germline V gene lookup returns CDR1 SGHTA and CDR2 FQGNSA. The CDR3 protein is CASSLDNSGGTTTQYF. DNA for the CDR3: TGTGCCAGCAGCTTAGATAATAGCGGGGGGACGACTACGCAGTATTTT.

The chain has TRBV27 and TRBJ2-1, with D perhaps TRBD2 (7 bases). The CDR3 contains 17 residues. Trimming cost V 1 base and J 1 base, with 14 bases left between them. The germline V gene has CDR1 MNHEY and CDR2 SMNVEV (reference sequence). CDR3 sequence: CASSLWRGGGSYNEQFF. The CDR3 DNA sequence: TGTGCCAGCAGTTTATGGAGGGGGGGCGGGTCCTACAATGAGCAGTTCTTC.

This chain connects TRBV3-1 (or the pseudogene TRBV3-2) to TRBJ2-3, with 13 bases that match TRBD2. The J segment lost 0 bases and the V segment lost 1 base, leaving 4 bases of the junction unmatched. Germline lookup yields CDR1 LGHDT and CDR2 YNNKEL (reference sequence). The CDR3 has 18 residues. CDR3 in DNA: TGTGCCAGCAGCCAAGGTACTAGCGGGGGGGCGAGCACAGATACGCAGTATTTT. Amino acid sequence: CASSQGTSGGASTDTQYF.

This clone came up once. This sequence joins TRBV2 and TRBJ1-2, with 8 bases fitting TRBD1. The germline CDR1 and CDR2 sequences are SNHLY and FYNNEI. This CDR3 has 14 amino acids. Trimming at V came to 6 bases and at J to 8 bases, leaving 11 bases not matched to a gene. The CDR3 loop reads CASSLQGVPGGYTF. The CDR3 DNA reads as TGTGCCAGCAGCCTACAGGGGGTCCCGGGGGGCTACACCTTC.

This chain connects TRBV1 to TRBJ1-5; the DNA was not used to check the table's D call, TRBD1. TRBV1 is recorded as a pseudogene. The CDR3 runs 17 residues. CDR3 in amino acids: CTSSQSLPGQLNQPQHF. As DNA, the CDR3 is TGCACCAGCAGCCAAAGCCTTCCCGGACAGTTAAATCAGCCCCAGCATTTT.

The chain recombines TRBV2 with TRBJ2-1; 10 nucleotides agree with TRBD2. Germline lookup yields CDR1 SNHLY and CDR2 FYNNEI. The junction had 7 bases not matched to a gene; V was cut back by 7 bases and J by 7 bases. The CDR3 consists of 14 residues. CDR3 coding DNA: TGTGCCAGCAAGGATAGCGGGGGGAGTAATGAGCAGTTCTTC. As protein: CASKDSGGSNEQFF.

V is TRBV12-5 and J is TRBJ2-2; 7 bases match TRBD2. Germline CDR1 and CDR2: LGHNT and FRNRAP. CDR3 length: 14 amino acids. With V trimmed by 6 bases and J by 4 bases, 5 bases remained unmatched. The CDR3 reads CASGQAGATGELFF. CDR3 nucleotide sequence: TGTGCTAGTGGCCAGGCGGGAGCCACCGGGGAGCTGTTTTTT. The entire variable domain, with the rest obtained from reference TRBV12-5 and TRBJ2-2, is as follows: DARVTQTPRHKVTEMGQEVTMRCQPILGHNTVFWYRQTMMQGLELLAYFRNRAPLDDSGMPKDRFSAEMPDATLATLKIQPSEPRDSAVYFCASGQAGATGELFFGEGSRLTVL.

The rearrangement links TRBV29-1 to TRBJ1-2; D is ambiguous. CDR1 and CDR2 (germline): SQVTM, ANQGSEA. The germline V and J ends were trimmed by 0 bases and 2 bases, with 7 bases remaining between them. There are 13 residues in the CDR3. CDR3 DNA: TGCAGCGTTGAAGAGATAACAAACTATGGCTACACCTTC. It specifies CSVEEITNYGYTF.

The V and J genes are TRBV19 and TRBJ1-1, with D perhaps matching TRBD1 (5 bases). CDR3 length equals 14 residues. Germline CDR1 reads LNHDA; CDR2 reads SQIVND (reference sequence). The ends were cut back, 5 bases at V and 4 bases at J, with 14 bases in the middle. The CDR3 loop is CASSPRRGGTEAFF. The CDR3 bases are TGTGCCAGTAGTCCCAGGCGGGGCGGCACTGAAGCTTTCTTT.

The chain uses TRBV25-1 and TRBJ1-4, with TRBD1 identical over 10 bases. The V segment lost 4 bases and the J segment 8 bases; nucleotides outside the gene matches: 10. CDR3 length: 16 residues. CDR1 and CDR2 (germline): MGHDK, SYGVNS. CDR3 loop: CASSAIPGQGQEKLFF. The CDR3 DNA is TGTGCCAGCAGTGCCATACCGGGACAGGGGCAGGAAAAACTGTTTTTT.

The chain joins TRBV4-1 to TRBJ1-5; a possible D gene is TRBD1 (6 bases). The ends were cut back, 0 bases at V and 10 bases at J, with 10 bases in the middle. Germline loops: CDR1 MGHRA, CDR2 YSYEKL. This CDR3 region has 13 residues. CDR3 in DNA: TGCGCCAGCAGCCAAGATGGGGGCAGACCCCAGCATTTT. Its translation: CASSQDGGRPQHF.

V and J are TRBV6-1 and TRBJ1-3; D unclear. The CDR3 runs 14 residues. Trimming removed 1 base at V and 3 bases at J, with 7 bases between. Germline V lookup: CDR1 MNHNS, CDR2 SASEGT. The CDR3 DNA reads as TGTGCCAGCAGTGAAGGGGAGATTGGAAACACCATATATTTT. Protein: CASSEGEIGNTIYF.

The chain links TRBV4-1 to TRBJ2-2; D possibly corresponds to TRBD1 (7 bases). CDR1 MGHRA and CDR2 YSYEKL come from the germline V gene. CDR3 length equals 16 residues. V gave up 3 bases and J gave up 5 bases, with 16 bases separating them. The CDR3 spells CASSHWGQGGTGELFF. In DNA form, the CDR3 reads TGCGCCAGCAGCCACTGGGGGCAGGGGGGAACCGGGGAGCTGTTTTTT.

CDR3 coding DNA: TGTGCCAGCAGCCTGGCTGGGGGGAGCTATGGCTACACCTTC. As protein: CASSLAGGSYGYTF. This chain uses TRBV5-5 with TRBJ1-2; D might be TRBD1 (5 bases). The CDR3 is made up of 14 amino acids. CDR1 SGHKS and CDR2 YYEKEE come from the germline V gene (reference sequence). Trimming pared 4 bases from V and 4 bases from J, leaving 14 bases between.

The chain links TRBV4-2 to TRBJ1-1; D is undetermined. The germline V and J ends were trimmed by 0 bases and 6 bases, with 14 bases remaining between them. Germline CDR1 and CDR2: LGHNA and YNFKEQ. This CDR3 region has 15 residues. The CDR3 nucleotides read TGTGCCAGCAGCCAAGATTCTGTCAGTACATCTGAAGCTTTCTTT. Encoded protein: CASSQDSVSTSEAFF.

This CDR3 reads CAWSQDRAHYEQYF. CDR3 coding DNA: TGTGCCTGGAGCCAGGACAGGGCCCATTACGAGCAGTACTTC. This rearrangement joins TRBV30 to TRBJ2-7, with TRBD1 matching over 8 bases. The CDR3 loop spans 14 amino acids. V shed 3 bases and J 4 bases; nucleotides not matched to a gene: 8. Looked up from germline, CDR1 is GTSNPN and CDR2 is SVGIG (reference sequence).

The chain links TRBV10-3 to TRBJ1-1; the D is unclear. CDR1 is ENHRY and CDR2 is SYGVKD in the germline V gene. This CDR3 has 12 amino acids. Trimming shortened V by 4 bases and J by 3 bases, and 6 bases separated the two germline ends. CDR3 sequence reads: CAISGGDTEAFF. The CDR3 region has the DNA TGTGCCATCAGTGGGGGAGACACTGAAGCTTTCTTT.

The rearrangement joins TRBV6-2 or TRBV6-3 to TRBJ1-5, with a weak D call TRBD1 (6 bases). Trimming shortened V by 0 bases and J by 5 bases, and 14 bases separated the two germline ends. CDR1 and CDR2 (germline): MNHEY, SVGEGT. CDR3 size: 16 residues. The CDR3 nucleotides read TGTGCCAGCAGTTACTCGACTTGGGACATCGATCAGCCCCAGCATTTT. This codes for CASSYSTWDIDQPQHF.

This chain joins TRBV2 and TRBJ2-3; D is unclear. Trimming stripped 6 bases from V and 0 bases from J, with 4 bases between. The CDR3 consists of 12 residues. Per germline, CDR1 SNHLY and CDR2 FYNNEI. In DNA form, the CDR3 reads TGTGCCAGCAGGGCTAGCACAGATACGCAGTATTTT. Protein sequence: CASRASTDTQYF.

CDR3 in amino acids: CASSFLGQSYEQFF. The CDR3 DNA reads TGTGCCAGCAGTTTCCTAGGACAGTCCTATGAGCAGTTCTTC. The chain joins TRBV28 to TRBJ2-1, with TRBD1 as a possible D gene (6 bases). CDR1 is MDHEN, CDR2 SYDVKM, per germline. V was trimmed by 3 bases and J by 8 bases, leaving 14 bases between them. CDR3 length: 14 residues.

The genes are TRBV29-1 and TRBJ1-1; the match to TRBD1 covers 7 bases. The J segment lost 4 bases and the V segment lost 1 base, leaving 9 bases of the junction unmatched. In germline, CDR1 is SQVTM, CDR2 ANQGSEA. The CDR3 spans 15 residues. DNA for the CDR3: TGCAGCGTTGAAGCAATACAGGGGTCGGGCACTGAAGCTTTCTTT. Amino acids: CSVEAIQGSGTEAFF. The variable domain in full, with the rest retrieved from reference TRBV29-1 and TRBJ1-1, is SAVISQKPSRDICQRGTSLTIQCQVDSQVTMMFWYRQQPGQSLTLIATANQGSEATYESGFVIDKFPISRPNLTFSTLTVSNMSPEDSSIYLCSVEAIQGSGTEAFFGQGTRLTVV.

The chain uses TRBV19 and TRBJ1-6; 7 bases line up with TRBD1. The CDR3 loop spans 16 amino acids. Unmatched junction bases numbered 8, after V lost 5 bases and J lost 4 bases. Germline lookup yields CDR1 LNHDA and CDR2 SQIVND (reference sequence). The CDR3 spells CASSPPRGQYNSPLHF. The CDR3 DNA sequence: TGTGCCAGTAGTCCCCCTAGGGGGCAATATAATTCACCCCTCCACTTT.

The CDR3 sequence: CASSPKYGTAYYEQYF. In DNA form, the CDR3 reads TGTGCCAGCAGCCCGAAGTATGGGACAGCTTACTACGAGCAGTACTTC. V usage is TRBV5-5 and J usage is TRBJ2-7; 7 nucleotides agree with TRBD1. The V and J ends lost 4 bases and 3 bases, in that order; junction bases with no gene match: 13. The CDR3 extends over 16 amino acids. From germline, CDR1 is SGHKS and CDR2 YYEKEE (reference sequence).

The chain uses TRBV7-2 and TRBJ1-1; no reliable D call. The CDR3 is 13 amino acids. CDR1 SGHTA and CDR2 FQGNSA come from the germline V gene. Between the trimmed V and J ends, which lost 4 bases and 4 bases, there was a span of 10 bases. The CDR3: CASSSSGVTEAFF. DNA of the CDR3: TGTGCCAGCAGCTCCTCGGGTGTCACTGAAGCTTTCTTT.

J is TRBJ2-7 and V is TRBV12-5, with D possibly TRBD1 on 6 matching bases. Germline V gene sequence: CDR1 LGHNT, CDR2 FRNRAP. This CDR3 is 12 amino acids long. V shed 3 bases and J shed 6 bases, with 9 bases lying between them. CDR3: CASGFLQGEQYF. CDR3 DNA sequence: TGTGCTAGTGGTTTCCTACAGGGCGAGCAGTACTTC.

This clone appeared once. V and J are TRBV11-1 and TRBJ2-7, with a tentative D call TRBD2 (5 bases). The CDR3 sequence is 12 residues long. The germline V gene has CDR1 SGHAT and CDR2 FQDESV (reference sequence). Trimming shortened V by 4 bases and J by 5 bases, and 9 bases separated the two germline ends. CDR3 bases: TGTGCCAGCAGCTCCTCGAGGGACGAGCAGTACTTC. Its translation is CASSSSRDEQYF.

The chain links TRBV2 to TRBJ1-2, with a possible D match to TRBD1 (6 bases). Deletions cut 5 bases from V and 4 bases from J, with 14 bases between. Per the germline V gene, CDR1 is SNHLY and CDR2 is FYNNEI. The CDR3 is 14 amino acids. The DNA of the CDR3 is TGTGCCAGCAGTCAGACAGGAGGAGGCTATGGCTACACCTTC. It codes for CASSQTGGGYGYTF.

The rearrangement uses TRBV2 and TRBJ1-1; D uncertain. CDR3 length: 10 residues. Germline V lookup: CDR1 SNHLY, CDR2 FYNNEI. V was trimmed by 10 bases and J by 2 bases, leaving 5 bases between them. CDR3 sequence reads: CATGNTEAFF. The CDR3 nucleotides read TGTGCCACCGGTAACACTGAAGCTTTCTTT.

This chain uses TRBV29-1 with TRBJ1-2; TRBD1 agrees at 7 bases. The CDR3 spans 13 residues. V was clipped by 5 bases and J by 4 bases; unmatched bases: 7. Germline assignment: CDR1 SQVTM and CDR2 ANQGSEA. CDR3 sequence: CSVREGASYGYTF. The CDR3 DNA sequence: TGCAGCGTTCGCGAGGGGGCCTCCTATGGCTACACCTTC.